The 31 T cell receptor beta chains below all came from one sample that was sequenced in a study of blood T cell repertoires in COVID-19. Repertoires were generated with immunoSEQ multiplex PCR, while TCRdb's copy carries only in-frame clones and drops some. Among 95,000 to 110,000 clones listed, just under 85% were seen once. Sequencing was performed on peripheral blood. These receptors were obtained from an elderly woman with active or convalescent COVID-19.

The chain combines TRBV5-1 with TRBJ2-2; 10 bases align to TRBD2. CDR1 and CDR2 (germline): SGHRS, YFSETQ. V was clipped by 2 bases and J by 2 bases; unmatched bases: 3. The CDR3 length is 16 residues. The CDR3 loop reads CASSFLAGGNTGELFF. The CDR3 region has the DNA TGCGCCAGCAGCTTTTTAGCGGGGGGCAACACCGGGGAGCTGTTTTTT.

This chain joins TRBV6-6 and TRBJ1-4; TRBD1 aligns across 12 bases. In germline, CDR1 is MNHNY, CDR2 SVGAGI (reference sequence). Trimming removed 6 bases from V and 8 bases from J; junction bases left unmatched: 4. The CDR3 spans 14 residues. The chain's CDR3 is CASRRDRGREKLFF. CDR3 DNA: TGTGCCAGCAGACGGGACAGGGGGCGCGAAAAACTGTTTTTT.

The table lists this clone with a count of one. The CDR3 spells CAIGQGAGQPQHF. The CDR3 coding sequence is TGTGCCATTGGACAGGGGGCAGGTCAGCCCCAGCATTTT. The chain carries TRBV10-3 and TRBJ1-5; 11 bases match TRBD1. The CDR3 is 13 residues long. Germline V gene data show CDR1 as ENHRY and CDR2 as SYGVKD. V trimming: 9 bases; J trimming: 6 bases; junction bases outside the gene matches: 4.

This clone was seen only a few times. The CDR3 nucleotides read TGTGCCTCCAAAAACGAACGGTCCTATGGCTACACCTTC. As protein: CASKNERSYGYTF. The chain joins TRBV30 to TRBJ1-2; D is unresolved. The length of the CDR3 is 13 residues. Trimming shortened V by 7 bases and J by 4 bases, and 16 bases separated the two germline ends. Germline lookup yields CDR1 GTSNPN and CDR2 SVGIG (reference sequence).

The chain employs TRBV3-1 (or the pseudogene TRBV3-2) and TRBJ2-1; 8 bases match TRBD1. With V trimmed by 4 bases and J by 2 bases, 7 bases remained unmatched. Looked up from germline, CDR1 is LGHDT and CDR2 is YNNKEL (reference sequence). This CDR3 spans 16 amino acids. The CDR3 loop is CASSRGDRSTYNEQFF. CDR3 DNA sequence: TGTGCCAGCAGCCGCGGGGACAGGTCCACCTACAATGAGCAGTTCTTC.

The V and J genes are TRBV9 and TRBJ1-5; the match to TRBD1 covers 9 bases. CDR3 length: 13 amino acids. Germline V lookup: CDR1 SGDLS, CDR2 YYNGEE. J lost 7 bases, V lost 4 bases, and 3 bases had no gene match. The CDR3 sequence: CASSSGQGQPQHF. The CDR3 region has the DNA TGTGCCAGCAGCTCGGGACAGGGACAGCCCCAGCATTTT.

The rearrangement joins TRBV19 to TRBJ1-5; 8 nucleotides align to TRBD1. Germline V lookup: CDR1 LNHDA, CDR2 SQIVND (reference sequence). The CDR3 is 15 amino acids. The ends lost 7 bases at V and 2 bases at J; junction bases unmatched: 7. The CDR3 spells CASNFQGAGNQPQHF. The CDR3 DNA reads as TGTGCCAGTAATTTTCAGGGGGCTGGCAATCAGCCCCAGCATTTT.

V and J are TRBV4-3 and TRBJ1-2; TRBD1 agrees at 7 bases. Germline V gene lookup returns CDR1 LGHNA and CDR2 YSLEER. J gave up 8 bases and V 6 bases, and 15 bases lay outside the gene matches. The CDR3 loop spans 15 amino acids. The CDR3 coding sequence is TGCGCCAGCAGGCTGCAGGGGGTTGGGGAATGGGGCTACACCTTC. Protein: CASRLQGVGEWGYTF.

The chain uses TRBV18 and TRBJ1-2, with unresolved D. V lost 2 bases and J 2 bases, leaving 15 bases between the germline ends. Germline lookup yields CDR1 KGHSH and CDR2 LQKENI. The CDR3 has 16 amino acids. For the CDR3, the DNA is TGTGCCAGCTCACCATCTCCCCCAGCGGGAAACTATGGCTACACCTTC. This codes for CASSPSPPAGNYGYTF.

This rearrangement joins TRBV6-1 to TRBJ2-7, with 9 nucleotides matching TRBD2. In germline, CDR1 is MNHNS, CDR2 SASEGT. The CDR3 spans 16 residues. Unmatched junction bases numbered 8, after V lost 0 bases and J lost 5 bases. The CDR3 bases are TGTGCCAGCAGTGAAGCCGGCGGGGGGGCTCGGGACGAGCAGTACTTC. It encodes CASSEAGGGARDEQYF.

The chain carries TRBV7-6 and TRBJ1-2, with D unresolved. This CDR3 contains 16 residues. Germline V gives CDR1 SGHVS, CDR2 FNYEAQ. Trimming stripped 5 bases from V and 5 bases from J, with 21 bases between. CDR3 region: CASSPSMRSTQYGYTF. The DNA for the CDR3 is TGTGCCAGCAGCCCGAGCATGAGGTCGACCCAATATGGCTACACCTTC.

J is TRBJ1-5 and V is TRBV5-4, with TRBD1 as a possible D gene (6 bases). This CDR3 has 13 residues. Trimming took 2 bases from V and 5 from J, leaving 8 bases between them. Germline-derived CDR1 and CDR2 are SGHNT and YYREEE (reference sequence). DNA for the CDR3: TGTGCCAGCAGCTTTGCAGGGGATCAGCCCCAGCATTTT. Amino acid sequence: CASSFAGDQPQHF.

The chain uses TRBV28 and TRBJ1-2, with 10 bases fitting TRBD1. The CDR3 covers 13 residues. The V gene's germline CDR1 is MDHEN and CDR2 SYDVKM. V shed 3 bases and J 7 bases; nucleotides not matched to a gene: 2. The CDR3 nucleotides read TGTGCCAGCAGTTTCGACAGGGGGCTTGGCTACACCTTC. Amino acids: CASSFDRGLGYTF.

Here the CDR3 reads CASSRPGLPLEQYF. CDR3 in DNA: TGTGCCAGCAGCCGACCGGGACTGCCGTTGGAGCAGTACTTC. This rearrangement joins TRBV6-2 or TRBV6-3 to TRBJ2-7; D is possibly TRBD2 (6 bases). This CDR3 spans 14 amino acids. In germline, CDR1 is MNHEY, CDR2 SVGEGT. V shed 6 bases and J shed 7 bases, with 19 bases lying between them.

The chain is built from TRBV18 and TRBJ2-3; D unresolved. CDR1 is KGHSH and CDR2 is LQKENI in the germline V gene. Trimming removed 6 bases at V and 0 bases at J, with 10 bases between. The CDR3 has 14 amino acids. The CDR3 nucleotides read TGTGCCAGCTCGATCGTGACTAGCACAGATACGCAGTATTTT. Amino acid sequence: CASSIVTSTDTQYF.

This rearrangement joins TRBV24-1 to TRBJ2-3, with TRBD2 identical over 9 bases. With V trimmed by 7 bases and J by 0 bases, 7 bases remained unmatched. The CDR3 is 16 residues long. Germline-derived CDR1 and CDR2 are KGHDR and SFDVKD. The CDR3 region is CATSERSGRSTDTQYF. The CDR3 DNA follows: TGTGCCACCAGCGAACGGAGCGGGAGGAGCACAGATACGCAGTATTTT.

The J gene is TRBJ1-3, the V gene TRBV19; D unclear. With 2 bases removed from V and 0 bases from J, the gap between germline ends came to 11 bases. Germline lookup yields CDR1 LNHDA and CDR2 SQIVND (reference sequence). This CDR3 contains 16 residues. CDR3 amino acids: CASSIRPGNSGNTIYF. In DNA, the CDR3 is TGTGCCAGTAGTATACGGCCGGGAAACTCTGGAAACACCATATATTTT.

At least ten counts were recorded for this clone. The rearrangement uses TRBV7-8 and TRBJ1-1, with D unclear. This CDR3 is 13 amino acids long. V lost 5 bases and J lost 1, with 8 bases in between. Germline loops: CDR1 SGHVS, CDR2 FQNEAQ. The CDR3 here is CASSVYRNTEAFF. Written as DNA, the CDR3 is TGTGCCAGCAGCGTCTACAGGAACACTGAAGCTTTCTTT.

The CDR3 DNA sequence: TGTGCCAGCAGCGAGGATTACGGGTTCACCGGGGAGCTGTTTTTT. Protein product: CASSEDYGFTGELFF. The chain employs TRBV11-3 and TRBJ2-2; no clear D. Germline assignment: CDR1 SGHNT and CDR2 YENEEA. The CDR3 extends over 15 amino acids. Deletions cut 5 bases from V and 4 bases from J, with 14 bases between. Full variable domain (rest looked up from reference TRBV11-3 and TRBJ2-2): EAGVVQSPRYKIIEKKQPVAFWCNPISGHNTLYWYLQNLGQGPELLIRYENEEAVDDSQLPKDRFSAERLKGVDSTLKIQPAELGDSAVYLCASSEDYGFTGELFFGEGSRLTVL.

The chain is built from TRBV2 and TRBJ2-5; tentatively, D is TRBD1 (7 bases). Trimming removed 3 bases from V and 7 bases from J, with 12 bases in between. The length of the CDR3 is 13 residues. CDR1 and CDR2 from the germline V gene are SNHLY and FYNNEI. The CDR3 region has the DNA TGTGCCAGCAGTGACAGGGGGGCAGGGACCCAGTACTTC. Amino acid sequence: CASSDRGAGTQYF.

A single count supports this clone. CDR3 amino acids: CANGPARGKLFF. The DNA for the CDR3 is TGTGCCAACGGGCCCGCCCGGGGGAAACTGTTTTTT. The chain has TRBV2 and TRBJ1-4; weak D call: TRBD1 (5 bases). Trimming cost V 10 bases and J 11 bases, with 17 bases left between them. The CDR3 runs 12 residues. Germline assignment: CDR1 SNHLY and CDR2 FYNNEI.

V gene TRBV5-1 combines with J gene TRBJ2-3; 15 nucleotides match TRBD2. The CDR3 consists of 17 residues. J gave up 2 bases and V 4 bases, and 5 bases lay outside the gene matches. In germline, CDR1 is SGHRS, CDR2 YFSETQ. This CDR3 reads CASSEGTSGGITDTQYF. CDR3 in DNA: TGCGCCAGCAGCGAAGGGACTAGCGGGGGGATCACAGATACGCAGTATTTT.

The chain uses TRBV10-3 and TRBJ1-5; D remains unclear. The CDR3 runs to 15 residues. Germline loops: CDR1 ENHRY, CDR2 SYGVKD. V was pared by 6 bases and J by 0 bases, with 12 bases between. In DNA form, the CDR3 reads TGTGCCATCAGGGCGGGCCCGAATAGCAATCAGCCCCAGCATTTT. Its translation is CAIRAGPNSNQPQHF.

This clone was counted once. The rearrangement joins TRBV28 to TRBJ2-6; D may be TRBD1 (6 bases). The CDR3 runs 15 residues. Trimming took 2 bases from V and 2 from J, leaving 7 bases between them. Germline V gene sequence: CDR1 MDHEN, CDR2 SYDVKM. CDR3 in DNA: TGTGCCAGCAGTTTAGCAGGGGCTGGGGCCAACGTCCTGACTTTC. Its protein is CASSLAGAGANVLTF.

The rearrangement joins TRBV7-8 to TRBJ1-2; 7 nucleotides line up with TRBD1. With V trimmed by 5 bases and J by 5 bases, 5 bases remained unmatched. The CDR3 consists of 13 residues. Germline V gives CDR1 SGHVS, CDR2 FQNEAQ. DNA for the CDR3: TGTGCCAGCAGCCTACAGGGGTCGTATGGCTACACCTTC. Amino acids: CASSLQGSYGYTF.

This chain's CDR3 is CASSPESRRVSYNEQFF. CDR3 bases: TGTGCCAGCTCACCTGAAAGCCGGAGGGTCTCCTACAATGAGCAGTTCTTC. V and J are TRBV18 and TRBJ2-1; a weak D match, TRBD2 (6 bases). The V gene's germline CDR1 is KGHSH and CDR2 LQKENI. V was cut by 3 bases and J by 0 bases, with 15 bases left in between. CDR3 length: 17 residues.

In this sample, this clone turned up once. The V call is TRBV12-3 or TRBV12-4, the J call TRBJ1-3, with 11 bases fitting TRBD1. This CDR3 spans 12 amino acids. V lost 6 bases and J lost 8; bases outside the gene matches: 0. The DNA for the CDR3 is TGTGCCAGCAGGGGACAGGGGGACACCATATATTTT. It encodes CASRGQGDTIYF.

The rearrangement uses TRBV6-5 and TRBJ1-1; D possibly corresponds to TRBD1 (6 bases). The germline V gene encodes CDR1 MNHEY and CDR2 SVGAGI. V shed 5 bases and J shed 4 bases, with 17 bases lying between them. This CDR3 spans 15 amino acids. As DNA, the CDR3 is TGTGCCAGCAGTCGGGCCGGACAGCTTGTCACTGAAGCTTTCTTT. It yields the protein CASSRAGQLVTEAFF.

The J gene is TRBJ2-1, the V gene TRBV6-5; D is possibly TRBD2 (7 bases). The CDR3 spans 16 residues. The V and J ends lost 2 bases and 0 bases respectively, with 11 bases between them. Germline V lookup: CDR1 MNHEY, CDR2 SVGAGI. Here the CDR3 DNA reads TGTGCCAGCAGTTACAGGGGGGGTAGCTCCTACAATGAGCAGTTCTTC. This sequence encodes CASSYRGGSSYNEQFF.

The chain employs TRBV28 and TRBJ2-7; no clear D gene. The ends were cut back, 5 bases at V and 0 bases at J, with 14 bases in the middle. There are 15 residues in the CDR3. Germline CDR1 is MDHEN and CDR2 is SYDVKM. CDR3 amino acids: CASSPRVRASYEQYF. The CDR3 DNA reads TGTGCCAGCAGTCCTCGGGTGAGAGCCTCCTACGAGCAGTACTTC.

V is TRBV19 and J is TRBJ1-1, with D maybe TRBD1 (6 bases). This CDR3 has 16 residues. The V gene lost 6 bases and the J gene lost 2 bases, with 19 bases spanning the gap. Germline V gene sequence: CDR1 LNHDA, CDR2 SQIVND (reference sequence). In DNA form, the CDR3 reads TGTGCCAGTAGCCGGACAGACTACATTCCCAACACTGAAGCTTTCTTT. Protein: CASSRTDYIPNTEAFF.